The 27 T cell receptor beta chains reported below all come from one sample, sequenced in a study of Graves' ophthalmopathy and Graves' hyperthyroidism. CDR3 regions of TCR beta were amplified from RNA transcripts. First-round RT-PCR relied on HTBI primers, and a second-round multiplex PCR came next. TCRdb recomputed calls from the multiplex PCR reads with MiXCR, one row per CDR3 protein. Of about 390,000 distinct CDR3 sequences in the sample, approximately 15% were seen once. Sample: peripheral blood. The receptors derive from a woman in her late teens or twenties with stable Graves' hyperthyroidism.

The sample holds many counts of this clonotype. The J gene is TRBJ2-7, the V gene TRBV6-5; 9 nucleotides agree with TRBD1. Germline V gene sequence: CDR1 MNHEY, CDR2 SVGAGI. The CDR3 is 15 residues long. V lost 4 bases, J lost 2 bases, and 6 bases stayed unmatched. Written as DNA, the CDR3 is TGTGCCAGCAGTTCCAACGGGGACAGGGCCTACGAGCAGTACTTC. Translating it yields CASSSNGDRAYEQYF.

This clonotype was counted at least ten times. The chain uses TRBV27 and TRBJ1-1; 10 bases agree with TRBD1. The CDR3 extends over 15 amino acids. V trimming: 4 bases; J trimming: 10 bases; junction bases outside the gene matches: 12. Per the germline V gene, CDR1 is MNHEY and CDR2 is SMNVEV (reference sequence). The CDR3 nucleotides are TGTGCCAGCAGTTCGTACCGGGACAGGGGCGGAGGAGCTTTCTTT. This translates into CASSSYRDRGGGAFF.

This clonotype was observed many times. The chain uses TRBV6-5 and TRBJ2-7, with D perhaps matching TRBD1 (6 bases). Germline CDR1 reads MNHEY; CDR2 reads SVGAGI. The germline V and J ends were trimmed by 7 bases and 3 bases, with 13 bases remaining between them. CDR3 length: 13 amino acids. CDR3 sequence (DNA): TGTGCCAGCAATTCCACAGGGCACTACGAGCAGTACTTC. Its translation: CASNSTGHYEQYF.

This clonotype was seen more than once but under ten times. At one end, the junction sequence differs from germline, possibly due to a read error. The J gene is TRBJ2-7, the V gene TRBV6-2 or TRBV6-3, with 10 bases lining up with TRBD1. The CDR3 sequence is 13 residues long. CDR1 is MNHEY, CDR2 SVGEGT, per germline. CDR3 coding DNA: TGTGCCAGCAGGGGGACAGGGGAATACGAGCAGTGCTTC. Translating it yields CASRGTGEYEQCF.

Ten or more counts support this clonotype. V and J are TRBV4-1 and TRBJ2-7, with unresolved D. Trimming stripped 2 bases from V and 3 bases from J, with 5 bases between. Germline values: CDR1 MGHRA, CDR2 YSYEKL. The CDR3 is made up of 12 amino acids. This chain's CDR3 is CASSQPSYEQYF. The CDR3 DNA follows: TGCGCCAGCAGCCAACCAAGCTACGAGCAGTACTTC.

This clonotype was seen repeatedly, ten times or more. J is TRBJ2-2 and V is TRBV5-6, with D tentatively TRBD2 (6 bases). V shed 1 base and J shed 4 bases, with 8 bases lying between them. Germline V gene sequence: CDR1 SGHDT, CDR2 YYEEEE. CDR3 length equals 14 residues. The chain's CDR3 is CASSLFGGTGELFF. The CDR3 DNA is TGTGCCAGCAGCTTGTTCGGGGGCACCGGGGAGCTGTTTTTT.

Comments on this clonotype: A much larger clone lies a single base off, so this may be a read error. The chain carries TRBV5-1 and TRBJ1-6; TRBD1 might be the D (5 bases). Germline V CDR1 and CDR2: SGHRS, YFSETQ. The CDR3 extends over 15 amino acids. CDR3 sequence (DNA): TGCGCCAGCAGAGGGGAGATATCCTATAATTCACCCCTCAACTTT. It yields the protein CASRGEISYNSPLNF.

The chain is built from TRBV4-1 and TRBJ2-7; D might be TRBD2 (6 bases). Deletions cut 1 base from V and 3 bases from J, with 13 bases between. This CDR3 has 15 amino acids. Germline V gene data show CDR1 as MGHRA and CDR2 as YSYEKL. This CDR3 is CASSQVPGLIYEQYF. The CDR3 bases are TGCGCCAGCAGCCAAGTTCCGGGACTGATCTACGAGCAGTACTTC.

This chain uses TRBV11-2 with TRBJ2-5; 15 positions agree with TRBD2. V was pared by 4 bases and J by 3 bases, with 9 bases of the junction left unmatched. The CDR3 sequence is 18 residues long. Per germline, CDR1 SGHAT and CDR2 FQNNGV. The CDR3 loop reads CASSSGLAGGADKETQYF. DNA of the CDR3: TGTGCCAGCAGCTCTGGACTAGCGGGGGGGGCGGATAAAGAGACCCAGTACTTC.

V gene TRBV20-1 combines with J gene TRBJ2-7; D might be TRBD1 or TRBD2, each matching 5 bases. This CDR3 spans 15 amino acids. Looked up from germline, CDR1 is DFQATT and CDR2 is SNEGSKA (reference sequence). V lost 1 base and J 3 bases, leaving 16 bases between the germline ends. The CDR3 reads CSARAGAPLGYEQYF. The CDR3 nucleotides read TGCAGTGCTAGAGCCGGGGCGCCCCTAGGCTACGAGCAGTACTTC.

This clonotype was counted between two and nine times. Just one base apart from a much larger clone, this may be a read error. The V and J genes are TRBV20-1 and TRBJ2-7; no definite D call. The CDR3 length is 15 residues. Per germline, CDR1 DFQATT and CDR2 SNEGSKA (reference sequence). V was shortened by 4 bases and J by 0 bases, with 16 bases between the two germline ends. The CDR3 sequence: CSAKALTVFSYEQYF. CDR3 nucleotides: TGCAGTGCTAAAGCCTTGACGGTCTTCTCCTACGAGCAGTACTTC.

This clonotype showed up many times. The J gene is TRBJ2-5, the V gene TRBV7-8; D is uncertain. V was pared by 10 bases and J by 5 bases, with 8 bases between. The germline gives CDR1 SGHVS, CDR2 FQNEAQ. There are 10 residues in the CDR3. The CDR3 DNA is TGTGCCACCGGGCATGAGACCCAGTACTTC. As protein: CATGHETQYF.

This clonotype was seen a single time. The chain combines TRBV6-1 with TRBJ1-1, with 7 bases matching TRBD1. Germline lookup yields CDR1 MNHNS and CDR2 SASEGT. The trim removed 0 bases at V and 7 bases at J, leaving 8 bases unmatched. The CDR3 consists of 15 residues. The CDR3 here is CASSEAPGQTNEAFF. The DNA for the CDR3 is TGTGCCAGCAGTGAAGCGCCGGGACAGACAAATGAAGCTTTCTTT.

This clonotype was recorded once. The chain couples TRBV15 to TRBJ1-6, with 9 nucleotides matching TRBD1. This CDR3 is built from 16 residues. V was pared by 3 bases and J by 9 bases, with 9 bases of the junction left unmatched. Germline V gives CDR1 LNHNV, CDR2 YYDKDF (reference sequence). The CDR3 DNA sequence: TGTGCCACCAGCAGCCCCCGGGACAGGGATGGTTCACCCCTCCACTTT. This codes for CATSSPRDRDGSPLHF.

This chain connects TRBV7-2 to TRBJ1-2, with 8 bases that match TRBD1. After removal of 4 bases from V and 3 bases from J, the junction contained 4 bases not matched to a gene. This CDR3 is built from 14 residues. Germline CDR1 and CDR2: SGHTA and FQGNSA. CDR3 in DNA: TGTGCCAGCAGCTCCTCGACAGGGGACTATGGCTACACCTTC. Protein: CASSSSTGDYGYTF.

Ten or more counts support this clonotype. This sequence joins TRBV27 and TRBJ2-5, with 8 bases that match TRBD1. The germline V gene encodes CDR1 MNHEY and CDR2 SMNVEV (reference sequence). CDR3 length: 12 residues. With V trimmed by 8 bases and J by 5 bases, 4 bases remained unmatched. Written as DNA, the CDR3 is TGTGCCAGCGCAGGGGGCGGGGAGACCCAGTACTTC. This encodes CASAGGGETQYF.

This clonotype was seen repeatedly, ten times or more. CDR3 nucleotide sequence: TGTGCCACCAGGGGGACAGAGAATTCACCCCTCCACTTT. Translation gives CATRGTENSPLHF. This chain uses TRBV24-1 with TRBJ1-6, with TRBD1 matching 7 bases. Trimming removed 7 bases from V and 7 bases from J; junction bases left unmatched: 3. The CDR3 spans 13 residues. Germline CDR1 and CDR2: KGHDR and SFDVKD.

This clonotype was seen ten or more times. The rearrangement joins TRBV11-2 to TRBJ1-1; D gene unclear. Germline V gene data show CDR1 as SGHAT and CDR2 as FQNNGV. CDR3 length: 17 residues. The V and J ends lost 1 base and 0 bases respectively, with 15 bases between them. The CDR3 nucleotides are TGTGCCAGCAGCTTAGGTGCTAGGTTGCGCATGAACACTGAAGCTTTCTTT. This translates into CASSLGARLRMNTEAFF. Full variable domain (remainder filled in from reference TRBV11-2 and TRBJ1-1): EAGVAQSPRYKIIEKRQSVAFWCNPISGHATLYWYQQILGQGPKLLIQFQNNGVVDDSQLPKDRFSAERLKGVDSTLKIQPAKLEDSAVYLCASSLGARLRMNTEAFFGQGTRLTVV.

At least ten counts were recorded for this clonotype. The junction and the germline gene differ at one end; a read error may be behind it. J is TRBJ1-1 and V is TRBV2, with D hard to call. Germline V gene sequence: CDR1 SNHLY, CDR2 FYNNEI. CDR3 size: 12 residues. This CDR3 reads CVSSDDILGAFF. DNA for the CDR3: TGTGTCAGCAGTGACGACATATTAGGAGCTTTCTTT.

This clonotype has a count of ten or more. This chain joins TRBV12-3 or TRBV12-4 and TRBJ1-6; TRBD1 aligns across 9 bases. V lost 5 bases to trimming and J lost 14 bases; unmatched junction nucleotides: 4. This CDR3 comprises 12 residues. CDR3 in amino acids: CASSNRGQTLHF. In DNA, the CDR3 is TGTGCCAGCAGTAACAGGGGGCAAACCCTCCACTTT.

This clonotype was seen at least ten times. The gene calls are TRBV27 and TRBJ2-7; 7 positions agree with TRBD1. Germline CDR1 MNHEY, CDR2 SMNVEV (reference sequence). J lost 4 bases, V lost 5 bases, and 11 bases had no gene match. The CDR3 spans 15 residues. The CDR3 protein is CASSLYDRVGYEQYF. The CDR3 DNA sequence: TGTGCCAGCAGTCTATACGACAGGGTTGGATACGAGCAGTACTTC.

V usage is TRBV19 and J usage is TRBJ2-2; no clear D gene. The V gene lost 3 bases and the J gene lost 6 bases, with 20 bases spanning the gap. CDR1 is LNHDA and CDR2 is SQIVND in the germline V gene (reference sequence). The CDR3 extends over 17 amino acids. The CDR3 nucleotides read TGTGCCAGTAGTATGAAGATAGTGAGGCAGGCCCCCGGGGAGCTGTTTTTT. Translating it yields CASSMKIVRQAPGELFF.

This clonotype was observed at least ten times. The CDR3 sequence: CASRADRGRGNQPQHF. DNA of the CDR3: TGTGCCAGCAGGGCTGACAGGGGGCGCGGCAATCAGCCCCAGCATTTT. The chain links TRBV28 to TRBJ1-5; 10 bases are a match to TRBD1. The V gene end was trimmed by 6 bases and the J gene end by 2 bases; junction bases not matched to a gene: 7. Per germline, CDR1 MDHEN and CDR2 SYDVKM. CDR3 length equals 16 residues.

This clonotype was detected many times. The chain employs TRBV12-5 and TRBJ1-1; tentatively, D is TRBD1 (6 bases). CDR1 and CDR2 (germline): LGHNT, FRNRAP. V lost 0 bases to trimming and J lost 0 bases, with 29 bases between them. The CDR3 contains 22 residues. CDR3 protein: CASGLVVVVPQGSPGMNTEAFF. The CDR3 coding sequence is TGTGCTAGTGGTTTGGTAGTTGTGGTTCCACAGGGATCCCCAGGGATGAACACTGAAGCTTTCTTT.

This clonotype was detected only once. Possible read error: a much larger clone is one base away. The V and J genes are TRBV19 and TRBJ1-5; TRBD1 aligns across 8 bases. This CDR3 is 16 amino acids long. Germline loops: CDR1 LNHDA, CDR2 SQIVND (reference sequence). In DNA form, the CDR3 reads TGTGCCAGTAGTGGACCCGGGACAGGACGCAATCAGCCCCAGCGTTTT. Translating it yields CASSGPGTGRNQPQRF.

This clonotype was detected ten times or more. The chain joins TRBV13 to TRBJ1-1; D unresolved. CDR1 PRHDT and CDR2 FYEKMQ come from the germline V gene (reference sequence). The CDR3 sequence is 16 residues long. V was trimmed by 0 bases and J by 5 bases, leaving 16 bases between them. Here the CDR3 DNA reads TGTGCCAGCAGCTTAGGCCTCTTGGACTCGGGGACTGAAGCTTTCTTT. Residues: CASSLGLLDSGTEAFF.

This clonotype has a count of ten or more. The chain links TRBV11-3 to TRBJ2-5; tentative D call: TRBD1 (5 bases). The V gene lost 5 bases and the J gene lost 5 bases, with 15 bases spanning the gap. CDR3 length equals 14 residues. Germline values: CDR1 SGHNT, CDR2 YENEEA. The CDR3 reads CASSLSGSRETQYF. The CDR3 bases are TGTGCCAGCAGCCTATCAGGGTCCCGGGAGACCCAGTACTTC. Full variable domain (missing parts from reference TRBV11-3 and TRBJ2-5): EAGVVQSPRYKIIEKKQPVAFWCNPISGHNTLYWYLQNLGQGPELLIRYENEEAVDDSQLPKDRFSAERLKGVDSTLKIQPAELGDSAVYLCASSLSGSRETQYFGPGTRLLVL.